This T cell receptor (beta chain) was identified in a study of human T cells and chemical hapten exposure. Study in general: Variability of per-sample TCR yields stemmed mainly from small differences in pooled library volume.

Germline V gene lookup returns CDR1 ENHRY and CDR2 SYGVKD. The CDR3 runs 11 residues. Time point noted: pre-sensitization, week 0. Specified treatment: therapeutic diphenylcyclopropenone sensitization with weekly scalp DPC. Prior to each patch test being applied, blood was drawn. This clonotype was counted at least ten times. One end of the junction varies from germline; a read error may be responsible. Using its own MiXCR run on the RACE reads, TCRdb lists one record per CDR3 protein. The table lists about 80,000 distinct CDR3 sequences, 14% of them singletons. The TCR originated in a woman in her fifties or sixties with alopecia areata. Some clones in this sample may be carry-over from other donors' samples. The specimen comprised whole blood, sampled in connection with sensitization to the hapten diphenylcyclopropenone (DPC). The chain is built from TRBV10-3 and TRBJ1-2, with D possibly being TRBD1 (6 bases). The CDR3 DNA sequence: TGTGCCATCAGTGAGGGGAAGGGACATTACTTC. As protein: CAISEGKGHYF.